This T cell receptor beta chain was sequenced in a study of blood T cell repertoires in COVID-19. CDR1 KGHSH and CDR2 LQKENI come from the germline V gene. The CDR3 has 12 amino acids. Trimming shortened V by 1 base and J by 5 bases, and 6 bases separated the two germline ends. As concerns this clone: The same CDR3 arises from other DNA sequences in this sample as well.

The assay was immunoSEQ multiplex PCR, and TCRdb's table has in-frame clones only and misses some. The table lists approximately 390,000 clones, about 90% of them singletons. The sequence was obtained from a woman aged 55-69 years with COVID-19, enrolled during active disease. The chain combines TRBV18 with TRBJ2-7; a possible D gene is TRBD1 (5 bases). The sample was peripheral blood. The CDR3 region is CASSPRRDEQYF. CDR3 in DNA: TGTGCCAGCTCACCACGCAGGGACGAGCAGTACTTC.